A selection of T cell receptor beta chains follows, all from one sample in a study of cytomegalovirus exposure and HLA in healthy donors. Method: immunoSEQ multiplex PCR; TCRdb's copy keeps in-frame clones and lacks some. Found here are some 140,000 clones, roughly four fifths of them singletons; the top ten hold about 1.2%. The sample taken for sequencing was PBMCs. The receptors were sampled from a woman between 40 and 50 years old in good health and CMV-seronegative. CDR3s include the opening cysteine and the closing phenylalanine or tryptophan. Fields, in order: CDR3 length, D gene, V gene, J gene, clone size, CDR3 DNA, CDR3 protein. A D gene is named only where the DNA matches it firmly. Some rows mark clone size as missing; the rest say once, few, many or name a class of expanded clone.

13	NA	TRBV29-1	TRBJ1-6	NA	TGCAGCGTTGCCGAACAGGATAGTTCACCCCTCCACTTT	CSVAEQDSSPLHF
13	NA	TRBV14	TRBJ1-2	once	TGTGCCAGCAGCCAGGACAGAAACTATGGCTACACCTTC	CASSQDRNYGYTF
13	TRBD1	TRBV6-5	TRBJ1-6	few	TGTGCGACGCAGGGGGAGGTTGGGTCACCCCTCCACTTT	CATQGEVGSPLHF
13	NA	TRBV11-2	TRBJ2-3	NA	TGTGCCAGCTGGAACAGGGGCACAGATACGCAGTATTTT	CASWNRGTDTQYF
15	TRBD1	TRBV7-6	TRBJ1-4	NA	TGTGCCAGCAGCTTCACGGGACAGTTTAATGAAAAACTGTTTTTT	CASSFTGQFNEKLFF
15	TRBD1	TRBV5-1	TRBJ2-2	NA	TGCGCCAGCAGCCGGACAGGGGGATATACCGGGGAGCTGTTTTTT	CASSRTGGYTGELFF
14	NA	TRBV27	TRBJ1-4	NA	TGTGCCAGCAGTTTATGGGGGCCCGGGGAAAAACTGTTTTTT	CASSLWGPGEKLFF
12	NA	TRBV25-1	TRBJ1-2	NA	TGTGCCAGCAGACAGGGAGCTTGGGGCTACACCTTC	CASRQGAWGYTF
14	NA	TRBV15	TRBJ1-2	once	TGTGCCACCAGCAGAGGACAGGCTACAGGTGGCTACACCTTC	CATSRGQATGGYTF
14	TRBD1	TRBV13	TRBJ2-7	few	TGTGCCAGCAGCAGGTTGACAGGGGGAAGCGAGCAGTACTTC	CASSRLTGGSEQYF
15	NA	TRBV2	TRBJ1-5	few	TGTGCCAGCAAATGGGAGGGCACAAGAGGTCAGCCCCAGCATTTT	CASKWEGTRGQPQHF
14	NA	TRBV5-1	TRBJ1-3	once	TGCGCCAGCAGCTCTGGGAGCTCTGGAAACACCATATATTTT	CASSSGSSGNTIYF
16	TRBD2	TRBV15	TRBJ2-3	NA	TGTGCCACCAGCAGAAAAGCGGGGGGGACGGCAGATACGCAGTATTTT	CATSRKAGGTADTQYF
14	NA	TRBV9	TRBJ1-5	once	TGTGCCAGCAGCGTAGCAGGGGGCAATCAGCCCCAGCATTTT	CASSVAGGNQPQHF
15	NA	TRBV18	TRBJ1-4	NA	TGTGCCAGCTCACCAGTTTATGCAACTAATGAAAAACTGTTTTTT	CASSPVYATNEKLFF
19	NA	TRBV13	TRBJ1-2	NA	TGTGCCAGCAGCTTACTTAAAGGTGTGCGGGCAGGCTGGGTCTATGGCTACACCTTC	CASSLLKGVRAGWVYGYTF
17	NA	TRBV4-2	TRBJ1-1	NA	TGTGCCAGCAGCCAAGATAAGGCAGGTAGGGGGATCACTGAAGCTTTCTTT	CASSQDKAGRGITEAFF
21	TRBD2	TRBV28	TRBJ2-1	NA	TGTGCCAGCAGTTCCTCCCGGGGGACTAGCGGGGGGCCCGCGGGCGACAATGAGCAGTTCTTC	CASSSSRGTSGGPAGDNEQFF
19	TRBD2	TRBV28	TRBJ2-2	NA	TGTGCCAGCAGTTCAACCGTCACCGATACTAGCGTCAACACCGGGGAGCTGTTTTTT	CASSSTVTDTSVNTGELFF
14	NA	TRBV28	TRBJ1-6	NA	TGTGCCAGCTCAAACCGGGACAATAATTCACCCCTCCACTTT	CASSNRDNNSPLHF
16	TRBD2	TRBV18	TRBJ2-5	NA	TGTGCCAGCTCACCACCGCAGCGGGGGGTCTCGGAGACCCAGTACTTC	CASSPPQRGVSETQYF
14	NA	TRBV19	TRBJ1-2	NA	TGTGCCACCTTAACCGCGGGGGCTGCCTATGGCTACACCTTC	CATLTAGAAYGYTF
15	NA	TRBV5-1	TRBJ1-2	NA	TGCGCCAGCAGCTTGTCAGGGGCCCATATCTCTGGCTACACCTTC	CASSLSGAHISGYTF
14	NA	TRBV18	TRBJ1-5	NA	TGTGCCAGCTCACTCGGGACACGCAATCAGCCCCAGCATTTT	CASSLGTRNQPQHF
15	NA	TRBV7-8	TRBJ1-4	NA	TGTGCCAGCAGCTTTACAGGGACCCTCGGTGAAAAACTGTTTTTT	CASSFTGTLGEKLFF
13	NA	TRBV7-9	TRBJ1-5	NA	TGTGCCAGCAGCTTACAGGGCGGCCAGCCCCAGCATTTT	CASSLQGGQPQHF
12	TRBD1	TRBV29-1	TRBJ1-2	NA	TGCAGCGTTGCCGGGACAGAGTATGGCTACACCTTC	CSVAGTEYGYTF